Presented here are 25 T cell receptor beta chains from one specimen sequenced in a study of blood T cells in healthy people across ages. Through a sample-barcoded 5' primer and a J-beta primer mix, a second PCR was run for 7 to 11 cycles. From the 5' RACE reads, TCRdb called clonotypes with MiXCR, one entry per CDR3 protein. The sample includes hundreds of thousands of distinct CDR3 sequences, roughly three fifths seen only once; the top ten take roughly 25%. Specimen: blood. The receptors shown here come from a man aged 40-49 years in good health.

On this clonotype itself: Germline and junction disagree at one end, which may indicate a read error. The chain has TRBV6-6 and TRBJ2-3, with D unclear. The CDR3 is 14 residues long. Looked up from germline, CDR1 is MNHNY and CDR2 is SVGAGI (reference sequence). CDR3 DNA sequence: TGTGCCAGCAGTGACTCGGCTCGCACAGATACGCAGTATTTT. It yields the protein CASSDSARTDTQYF.

In the case of this clonotype: One end of the junction does not line up with germline, which may come from a read error. V and J are TRBV6-5 and TRBJ2-5, with D perhaps TRBD1 (6 bases). Germline V gives CDR1 MNHEY, CDR2 SVGAGI. This CDR3 contains 13 residues. The CDR3, as DNA: TGTGCCGGCAGGAGACAGGACCGTGGGGAGCAGTACTTC. Translating gives CAGRRQDRGEQYF.

The rearrangement uses TRBV7-9 and TRBJ2-1, with a possible D match to TRBD1 (6 bases). V lost 6 bases, J lost 4 bases, and 13 bases lay in between. This CDR3 comprises 14 residues. Looked up from germline, CDR1 is SEHNR and CDR2 is FQNEAQ (reference sequence). The CDR3 spells CASRWQGPYNEQFF. In DNA form, the CDR3 reads TGTGCCAGCAGGTGGCAGGGGCCTTACAATGAGCAGTTCTTC.

Written as DNA, the CDR3 is TGTGCCAGCAGTTACGGGACCCGGGGGAATTCACCCCTCCACTTT. This encodes CASSYGTRGNSPLHF. V usage is TRBV6-5 and J usage is TRBJ1-6, with D maybe TRBD1 (5 bases). The CDR3 contains 15 residues. Per germline, CDR1 MNHEY and CDR2 SVGAGI. The V end was cut by 2 bases, the J end by 7 bases, with 12 bases between.

This chain links TRBV6-1 with TRBJ2-1; 10 bases fit TRBD2. Germline V gene sequence: CDR1 MNHNS, CDR2 SASEGT. Trimming took 6 bases from V and 10 from J; bases not matched to a gene: 18. The CDR3 has 17 amino acids. This chain's CDR3 is CASSDEWASGGAKEQFF. The CDR3 DNA is TGTGCCAGCAGCGACGAGTGGGCCAGCGGGGGGGCAAAAGAGCAGTTCTTC.

The chain is built from TRBV12-3 or TRBV12-4 and TRBJ2-1, with 7 bases that match TRBD1. The J segment lost 8 bases and the V segment lost 5 bases, leaving 15 bases of the junction unmatched. CDR3 length: 16 residues. As DNA, the CDR3 is TGTGCCAGCAGTCCATCGACAGGGTTTCTTGTCTATGAGCAGTTCTTC. As protein: CASSPSTGFLVYEQFF.

The chain employs TRBV28 and TRBJ2-3; D gene uncertain. Germline V lookup: CDR1 MDHEN, CDR2 SYDVKM. The CDR3 loop spans 13 amino acids. Trimming stripped 2 bases from V and 6 bases from J, with 9 bases between. CDR3 region: CASSLRSTDTQYF. For the CDR3, the DNA is TGTGCCAGCAGTTTAAGGTCTACGGATACGCAGTATTTT.

The V gene is TRBV5-1, the J gene TRBJ2-7; 10 bases fit TRBD1. Looked up from germline, CDR1 is SGHRS and CDR2 is YFSETQ. The CDR3 loop spans 16 amino acids. The J segment lost 0 bases and the V segment lost 3 bases, leaving 6 bases of the junction unmatched. The CDR3 bases are TGCGCCAGCAGCTACCGGGACAGGGGAAGCTCCTACGAGCAGTACTTC. Encoded protein: CASSYRDRGSSYEQYF. The full variable domain, in which reference TRBV5-1 and TRBJ2-7 provide the parts outside the CDR3, is KAGVTQTPRYLIKTRGQQVTLSCSPISGHRSVSWYQQTPGQGLQFLFEYFSETQRNKGNFPGRFSGRQFSNSRSEMNVSTLELGDSALYLCASSYRDRGSSYEQYFGPGTRLTVT.

This clonotype was seen only a few times. The V and J genes are TRBV7-3 and TRBJ2-3; 11 nucleotides align to TRBD2. The CDR3 has 15 amino acids. Trimming took 4 bases from V and 6 from J; bases not matched to a gene: 6. Per germline, CDR1 SGHTA and CDR2 FQGTGA. The CDR3 nucleotides read TGTGCCAGCAGCTCCCTAGCGGGAGGAGTGGATACGCAGTATTTT. This encodes CASSSLAGGVDTQYF. The full variable domain, rest sourced from reference TRBV7-3 and TRBJ2-3, is GAGVSQTPSNKVTEKGKYVELRCDPISGHTALYWYRQSLGQGPEFLIYFQGTGAADDSGLPNDRFFAVRPEGSVSTLKIQRTERGDSAVYLCASSSLAGGVDTQYFGPGTRLTVL.

This clonotype came up a few times. The chain combines TRBV12-3 or TRBV12-4 with TRBJ1-2, with D perhaps matching TRBD1 (5 bases). This CDR3 comprises 14 residues. V shed 1 base and J shed 6 bases, with 12 bases lying between them. CDR3 protein: CASSLDRGTDGYTF. The CDR3 region has the DNA TGTGCCAGCAGTTTAGACAGAGGGACTGATGGCTACACCTTC.

The table lists this clonotype with a few counts. V gene TRBV2 combines with J gene TRBJ1-1, with 10 positions matching TRBD1. There are 14 residues in the CDR3. V gave up 5 bases and J gave up 5 bases; unmatched junction bases: 5. CDR1 is SNHLY, CDR2 FYNNEI, per germline. In DNA form, the CDR3 reads TGTGCCAGCAGTCAGACAGGGGGCGAGACTGAAGCTTTCTTT. This gives the protein CASSQTGGETEAFF.

Points on this clonotype: One junction end disagrees with the germline gene, perhaps due to a read error. The rearrangement links TRBV7-6 to TRBJ1-2, with D hard to call. Germline CDR1 reads SGHVS; CDR2 reads FNYEAQ. This CDR3 spans 14 amino acids. CDR3 loop: CASSPPDRNYGCTF. The CDR3 region has the DNA TGTGCCAGCAGCCCGCCGGATCGGAACTATGGCTGCACCTTC. Complete variable domain (other parts from reference TRBV7-6 and TRBJ1-2): GAGVSQSPRYKVTKRGQDVALRCDPISGHVSLYWYRQALGQGPEFLTYFNYEAQQDKSGLPNDRFSAERPEGSISTLTIQRTEQRDSAMYRCASSPPDRNYGCTFGSGTRLTVV.

The chain uses TRBV29-1 and TRBJ2-3; D may correspond to TRBD1 or TRBD2 (5 bases each). With 0 bases removed from V and 14 bases from J, the gap between germline ends came to 12 bases. Germline lookup yields CDR1 SQVTM and CDR2 ANQGSEA. This CDR3 spans 11 amino acids. CDR3 nucleotides: TGCAGCGTTGAAGACGCTGGGACGGGGTATTTT. Protein product: CSVEDAGTGYF.

The chain links TRBV15 to TRBJ2-7; D remains ambiguous. With 1 base removed from V and 7 bases from J, the gap between germline ends came to 14 bases. Germline V CDR1 and CDR2: LNHNV, YYDKDF (reference sequence). There are 14 residues in the CDR3. CDR3 coding DNA: TGTGCCACCAGCAGAGTGGGCGGCTACAATGAGCAGTACTTC. Amino acids: CATSRVGGYNEQYF.

The V call is TRBV5-5, the J call TRBJ2-5; perhaps D is TRBD1 or TRBD2 (5 bases each). CDR1 and CDR2 from the germline V gene are SGHKS and YYEKEE (reference sequence). This CDR3 spans 14 amino acids. The germline V and J ends were trimmed by 0 bases and 4 bases, with 10 bases remaining between them. CDR3 sequence (DNA): TGTGCCAGCAGCTTGGAAGGGACCGGAGAGACCCAGTACTTC. Translating it yields CASSLEGTGETQYF.

The rearrangement links TRBV29-1 to TRBJ2-4, with TRBD1 as a possible D gene (6 bases). The V and J ends lost 6 bases and 13 bases respectively, with 16 bases between them. This CDR3 spans 11 amino acids. CDR1 is SQVTM and CDR2 is ANQGSEA in the germline V gene. In DNA, the CDR3 is TGCAGCGTGAGATCAGCAGGGGAGCAGTACTTC. Translation: CSVRSAGEQYF.

This clonotype was seen a few times. The V gene is TRBV7-3, the J gene TRBJ2-3, with no clear D. The CDR3 consists of 14 residues. Germline CDR1 SGHTA, CDR2 FQGTGA. Trimming cost V 5 bases and J 4 bases, with 13 bases left between them. The CDR3 DNA is TGTGCCAGCAGCCCTGGGGTAGCTGCAGATACGCAGTATTTT. It translates to CASSPGVAADTQYF.

This clonotype was found a few times. V gene TRBV6-2 or TRBV6-3 combines with J gene TRBJ2-7, with TRBD2 as a possible D gene (6 bases). Trimming left V 2 bases short and J 6 bases short, with 14 bases between. Germline assignment: CDR1 MNHEY and CDR2 SVGEGT. The CDR3 has 14 residues. The CDR3 loop is CASSYGGGFVEQYF. The CDR3 DNA follows: TGTGCCAGCAGTTACGGTGGAGGGTTTGTCGAGCAGTACTTC.

The chain uses TRBV3-1 and TRBJ2-5; D is possibly TRBD1 (5 bases). The last part of the DNA fits TRBJ2-7 better; the J call may be wrong. The CDR3 consists of 17 residues. Germline lookup yields CDR1 LGHDT and CDR2 YNNKEL (reference sequence). In nucleotides, the CDR3 is TGTGCCAGCAGCCCCCAGACAGACAATGGCCCTCTCTACGAGCAGTACTTC. Amino acids: CASSPQTDNGPLYEQYF.

The rearrangement joins TRBV15 to TRBJ2-3; possibly TRBD1 for D (5 bases). V was clipped by 5 bases and J by 0 bases, with 12 bases between them. CDR3 length: 15 amino acids. Germline CDR1 LNHNV, CDR2 YYDKDF (reference sequence). The CDR3 loop is CATSPLGLSTDTQYF. The CDR3 region has the DNA TGTGCCACCAGCCCCTTGGGGCTTAGCACAGATACGCAGTATTTT.

The sample holds a few counts of this clonotype. J is TRBJ2-5 and V is TRBV4-2; 12 positions match TRBD2. After removal of 6 bases from V and 5 bases from J, the junction contained 7 bases not matched to a gene. Germline CDR1 and CDR2: LGHNA and YNFKEQ. The CDR3 consists of 15 residues. This CDR3 reads CASSKTSGSMETQYF. The CDR3 bases are TGTGCCAGCAGTAAGACTAGCGGGAGTATGGAGACCCAGTACTTC.

J is TRBJ1-6 and V is TRBV27, with 7 bases that match TRBD1. The CDR3 consists of 13 residues. Trimming at V came to 8 bases and at J to 7 bases, leaving 5 bases not matched to a gene. Germline-derived CDR1 and CDR2 are MNHEY and SMNVEV (reference sequence). The CDR3 region is CASVGTANSPLHF. DNA of the CDR3: TGTGCCAGCGTCGGGACAGCCAATTCACCCCTCCACTTT.

This clonotype was seen a few times. The chain combines TRBV20-1 with TRBJ2-5, with D perhaps given as TRBD1 or TRBD2 (6 bases each). Deletions cut 0 bases from V and 4 bases from J, with 18 bases between. The CDR3 loop spans 16 amino acids. Per germline, CDR1 DFQATT and CDR2 SNEGSKA (reference sequence). The CDR3 loop is CSARDLGQGRIETQYF. The DNA of the CDR3 is TGCAGTGCTAGAGACTTGGGGCAGGGGAGGATAGAGACCCAGTACTTC.

The CDR3 region has the DNA TGTGCCAGCAGCCTGACCCAGGGGGCGCGGACAGATACGCAGTATTTT. This translates into CASSLTQGARTDTQYF. The chain has TRBV5-6 and TRBJ2-3; the match to TRBD1 covers 8 bases. Germline assignment: CDR1 SGHDT and CDR2 YYEEEE. The CDR3 loop spans 16 amino acids. V trimming: 4 bases; J trimming: 3 bases; junction bases outside the gene matches: 10.

The chain recombines TRBV27 with TRBJ2-3, with 10 bases matching TRBD1. This CDR3 is built from 16 residues. Germline values: CDR1 MNHEY, CDR2 SMNVEV (reference sequence). Trimming removed 7 bases from V and 1 base from J; junction bases left unmatched: 8. CDR3 DNA sequence: TGTGCCAGCAAAAGGGACAGGGGTAGGGGCACAGATACGCAGTATTTT. It specifies CASKRDRGRGTDTQYF.